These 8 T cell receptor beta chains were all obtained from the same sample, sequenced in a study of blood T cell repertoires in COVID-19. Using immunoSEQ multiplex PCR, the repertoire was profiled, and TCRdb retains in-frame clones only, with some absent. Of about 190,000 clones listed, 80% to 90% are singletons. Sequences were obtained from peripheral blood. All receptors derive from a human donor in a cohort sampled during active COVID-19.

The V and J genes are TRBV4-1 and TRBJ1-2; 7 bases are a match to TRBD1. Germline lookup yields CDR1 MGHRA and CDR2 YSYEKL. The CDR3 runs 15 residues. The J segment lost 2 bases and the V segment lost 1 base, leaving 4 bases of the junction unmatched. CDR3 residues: CASSQVPRGNYGYTF. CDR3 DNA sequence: TGCGCCAGCAGCCAAGTTCCCAGGGGGAACTATGGCTACACCTTC.

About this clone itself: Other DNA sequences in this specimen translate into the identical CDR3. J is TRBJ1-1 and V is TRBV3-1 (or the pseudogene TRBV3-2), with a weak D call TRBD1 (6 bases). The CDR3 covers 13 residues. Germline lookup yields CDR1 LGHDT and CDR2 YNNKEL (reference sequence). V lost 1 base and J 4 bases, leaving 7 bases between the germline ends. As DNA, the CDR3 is TGTGCCAGCAGCCAAGCCAGGGGCACTGAAGCTTTCTTT. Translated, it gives CASSQARGTEAFF.

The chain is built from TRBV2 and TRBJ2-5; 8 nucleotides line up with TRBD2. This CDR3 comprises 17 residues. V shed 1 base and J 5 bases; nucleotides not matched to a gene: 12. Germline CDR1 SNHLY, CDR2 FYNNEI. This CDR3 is CASSEGVQRESEETQYF. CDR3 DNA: TGTGCCAGCAGTGAAGGTGTCCAGCGGGAGTCTGAGGAGACCCAGTACTTC. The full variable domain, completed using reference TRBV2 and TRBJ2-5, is EPEVTQTPSHQVTQMGQEVILRCVPISNHLYFYWYRQILGQKVEFLVSFYNNEISEKSEIFDDQFSVERPDGSNFTLKIRSTKLEDSAMYFCASSEGVQRESEETQYFGPGTRLLVL.

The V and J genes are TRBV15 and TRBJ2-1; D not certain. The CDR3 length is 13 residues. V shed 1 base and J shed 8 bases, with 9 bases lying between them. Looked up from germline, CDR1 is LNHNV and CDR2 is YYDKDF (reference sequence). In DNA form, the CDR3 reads TGTGCCACCAGCAGAGGACCCGCGGATGAGCAGTTCTTC. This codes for CATSRGPADEQFF.

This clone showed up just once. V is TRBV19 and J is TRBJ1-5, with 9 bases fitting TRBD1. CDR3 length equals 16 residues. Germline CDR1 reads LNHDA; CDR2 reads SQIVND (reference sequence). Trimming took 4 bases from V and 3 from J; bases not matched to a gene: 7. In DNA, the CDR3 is TGTGCCAGTAGTAGCCCCGGGACAGGGAACAATCAGCCCCAGCATTTT. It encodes CASSSPGTGNNQPQHF.

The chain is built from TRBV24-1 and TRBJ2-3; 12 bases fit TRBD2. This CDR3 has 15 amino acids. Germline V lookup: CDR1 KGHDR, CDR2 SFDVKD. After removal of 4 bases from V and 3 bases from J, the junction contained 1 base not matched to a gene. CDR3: CATSELAGGTDTQYF. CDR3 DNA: TGTGCCACCAGTGAACTAGCGGGGGGAACAGATACGCAGTATTTT.

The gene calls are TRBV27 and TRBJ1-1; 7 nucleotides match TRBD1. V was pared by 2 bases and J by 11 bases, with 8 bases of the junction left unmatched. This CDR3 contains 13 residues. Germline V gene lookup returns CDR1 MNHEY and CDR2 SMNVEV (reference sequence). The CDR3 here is CASSLRDSYWAFF. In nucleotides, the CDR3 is TGTGCCAGCAGTTTAAGGGACAGCTATTGGGCTTTCTTT.

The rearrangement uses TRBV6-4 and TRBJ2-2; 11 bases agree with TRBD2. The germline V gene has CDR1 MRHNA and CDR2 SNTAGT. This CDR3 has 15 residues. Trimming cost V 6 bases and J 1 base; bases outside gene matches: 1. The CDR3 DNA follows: TGTGCCAGCAGCGGACTAGCGGGGAACACCGGGGAGCTGTTTTTT. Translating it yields CASSGLAGNTGELFF.